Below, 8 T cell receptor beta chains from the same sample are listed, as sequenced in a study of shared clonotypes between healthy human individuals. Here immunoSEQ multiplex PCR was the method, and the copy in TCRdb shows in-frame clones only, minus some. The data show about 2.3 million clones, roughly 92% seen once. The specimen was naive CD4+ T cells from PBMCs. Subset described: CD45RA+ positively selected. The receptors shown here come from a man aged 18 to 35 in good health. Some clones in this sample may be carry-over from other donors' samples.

CDR3 bases: TGTGCCACCGAGACTAGCGGGGAGCGGGTGTACGAGCAGTACTTC. Translation gives CATETSGERVYEQYF. V is TRBV28 and J is TRBJ2-7; 11 positions agree with TRBD2. The V gene's germline CDR1 is MDHEN and CDR2 SYDVKM. V trimming: 10 bases; J trimming: 4 bases; junction bases outside the gene matches: 12. The CDR3 totals 15 residues. Variable domain in full (rest from reference TRBV28 and TRBJ2-7): DVKVTQSSRYLVKRTGEKVFLECVQDMDHENMFWYRQDPGLGLRLIYFSYDVKMKEKGDIPEGYSVSREKKERFSLILESASTNQTSMYLCATETSGERVYEQYFGPGTRLTVT.

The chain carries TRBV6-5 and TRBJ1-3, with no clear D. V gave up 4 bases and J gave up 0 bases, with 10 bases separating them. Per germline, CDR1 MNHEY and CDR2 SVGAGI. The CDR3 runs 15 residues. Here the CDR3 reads CASSSDGSSGNTIYF. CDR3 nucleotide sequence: TGTGCCAGCAGTTCTGACGGATCCTCTGGAAACACCATATATTTT.

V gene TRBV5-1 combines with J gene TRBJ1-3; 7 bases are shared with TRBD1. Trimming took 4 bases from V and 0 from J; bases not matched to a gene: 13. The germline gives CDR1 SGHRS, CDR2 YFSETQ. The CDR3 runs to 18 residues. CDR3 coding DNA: TGCGCCAGCAGCCGGACAGGAACATCAACTCCCTCTGGAAACACCATATATTTT. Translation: CASSRTGTSTPSGNTIYF. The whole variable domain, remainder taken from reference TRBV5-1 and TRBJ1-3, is KAGVTQTPRYLIKTRGQQVTLSCSPISGHRSVSWYQQTPGQGLQFLFEYFSETQRNKGNFPGRFSGRQFSNSRSEMNVSTLELGDSALYLCASSRTGTSTPSGNTIYFGEGSWLTVV.

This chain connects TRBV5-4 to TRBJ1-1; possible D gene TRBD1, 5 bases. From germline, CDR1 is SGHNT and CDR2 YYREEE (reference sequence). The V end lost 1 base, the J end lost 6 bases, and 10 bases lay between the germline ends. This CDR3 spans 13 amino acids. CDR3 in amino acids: CASSLRGISEAFF. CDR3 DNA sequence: TGTGCCAGCAGCTTGAGGGGTATATCTGAAGCTTTCTTT.

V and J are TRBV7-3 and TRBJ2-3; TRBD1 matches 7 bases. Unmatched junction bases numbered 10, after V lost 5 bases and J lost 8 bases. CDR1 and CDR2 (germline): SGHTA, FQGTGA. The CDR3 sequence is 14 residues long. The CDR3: CASSPGGQRGTQYF. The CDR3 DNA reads TGTGCCAGCAGCCCAGGGGGACAGAGAGGTACGCAGTATTTT.

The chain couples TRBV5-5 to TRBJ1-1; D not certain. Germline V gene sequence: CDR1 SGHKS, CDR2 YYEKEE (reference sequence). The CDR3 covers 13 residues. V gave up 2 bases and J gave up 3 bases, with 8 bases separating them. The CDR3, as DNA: TGTGCCAGCAGCTTATCAAGGGACACTGAAGCTTTCTTT. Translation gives CASSLSRDTEAFF.

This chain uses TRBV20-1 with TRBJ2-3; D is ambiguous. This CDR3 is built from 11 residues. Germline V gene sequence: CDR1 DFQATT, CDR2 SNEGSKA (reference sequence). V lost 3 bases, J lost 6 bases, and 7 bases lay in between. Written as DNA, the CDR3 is TGCAGTGCTAGCGGTCCGGATACGCAGTATTTT. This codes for CSASGPDTQYF.

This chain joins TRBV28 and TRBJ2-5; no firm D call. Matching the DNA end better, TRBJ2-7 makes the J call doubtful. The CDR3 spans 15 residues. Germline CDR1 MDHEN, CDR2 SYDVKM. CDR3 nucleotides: TGTGCCAGCAGAGCGTGGGGAACTCTTTCCTACGAGCAGTACTTC. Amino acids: CASRAWGTLSYEQYF.